These 18 T cell receptor beta chains share one sample of origin, sequenced in a study of blood T cell repertoires in COVID-19. TCRdb's table, derived via immunoSEQ multiplex PCR, lists solely in-frame clones and lacks some. The sample carries about 310,000 clones, around 89% recorded once. Sequenced sample: PBMCs or T cells enriched from blood (not recorded which). The receptors were sampled from a woman aged 40-49 years who had recovered from COVID-19.

This sequence joins TRBV7-7 and TRBJ2-2; 7 bases fit TRBD2. CDR3 size: 17 residues. Germline CDR1 SSHAT, CDR2 FNYEAQ (reference sequence). CDR3 region: CALGQSAGEANTGELFF. The CDR3 bases are TGTGCTCTCGGCCAGTCGGCGGGGGAGGCGAACACCGGGGAGCTGTTTTTT.

The rearrangement joins TRBV28 to TRBJ2-7; D remains ambiguous. The CDR3 has 11 residues. V lost 2 bases and J lost 6, with 5 bases in between. Germline assignment: CDR1 MDHEN and CDR2 SYDVKM. The CDR3: CASSLPSEQYF. The CDR3, as DNA: TGTGCCAGCAGTTTACCGTCCGAGCAGTACTTC.

The DNA for the CDR3 is TGTGCCAGCAGCTTAGCTAGCCTCCGCACAGATACGCAGTATTTT. It encodes CASSLASLRTDTQYF. The V gene is TRBV7-2, the J gene TRBJ2-3; D not resolved. Per the germline V gene, CDR1 is SGHTA and CDR2 is FQGNSA. Trimming removed 0 bases from V and 1 base from J, with 8 bases in between. The CDR3 runs 15 residues.

The chain joins TRBV5-4 to TRBJ2-3; D is unresolved. The CDR3 is 15 residues long. V dropped 0 bases and J dropped 2 bases, with 10 bases sitting between them. Germline CDR1 SGHNT, CDR2 YYREEE (reference sequence). The CDR3 spells CASSLALGSTDTQYF. The CDR3, as DNA: TGTGCCAGCAGCTTGGCACTCGGGTCCACAGATACGCAGTATTTT.

Comment on this clone: The junction does not match germline at one end; this may be a read error. The chain carries TRBV28 and TRBJ2-5; D is perhaps TRBD1 (5 bases). This CDR3 spans 13 amino acids. Germline V lookup: CDR1 MDHEN, CDR2 SYDVKM. The CDR3 reads CASSSSLGPALNF. As DNA, the CDR3 is TGTGCCAGCAGCTCTTCACTGGGGCCGGCTTTAAACTTC.

About this clone: An end of the junction differs from the germline gene, which may be a read error. The chain links TRBV4-3 to TRBJ1-1, with D possibly TRBD1 on 6 matching bases. Germline V gene sequence: CDR1 LGHNA, CDR2 YSLEER. The CDR3 covers 17 residues. The CDR3 bases are TGCGCCAGCAGCCAAGGACAGGCGATACCTATGAACTCTGAAGCTTTCTTT. Its protein is CASSQGQAIPMNSEAFF.

The rearrangement joins TRBV11-2 to TRBJ2-1; 7 nucleotides line up with TRBD2. The CDR3 extends over 15 amino acids. V lost 1 base and J lost 9; bases outside the gene matches: 9. The germline V gene has CDR1 SGHAT and CDR2 FQNNGV. The CDR3 nucleotides are TGTGCCAGCAGCTTAGTTATGGGGGGGACGGGTGAGCAGTTCTTC. It codes for CASSLVMGGTGEQFF.

The gene calls are TRBV30 and TRBJ2-7; D may be TRBD2 (6 bases). This CDR3 has 13 residues. The V gene's germline CDR1 is GTSNPN and CDR2 SVGIG (reference sequence). V was clipped by 5 bases and J by 2 bases, with 13 bases between them. This chain's CDR3 is CAWELGGTYEQYF. CDR3 coding DNA: TGTGCCTGGGAATTGGGGGGAACCTACGAGCAGTACTTC.

A remark on this clone: This same CDR3 is encoded by further DNA sequences in the sample. J is TRBJ2-7 and V is TRBV15, with a possible D match to TRBD1 (6 bases). This CDR3 contains 14 residues. V lost 1 base and J lost 1, with 8 bases in between. Germline CDR1 reads LNHNV; CDR2 reads YYDKDF (reference sequence). The CDR3 region is CATSRGGGSYEQYF. CDR3 sequence (DNA): TGTGCCACCAGCAGAGGAGGGGGATCCTACGAGCAGTACTTC.

The chain has TRBV7-3 and TRBJ1-2, with 7 bases identical to TRBD1. V was clipped by 5 bases and J by 6 bases; unmatched bases: 12. The germline V gene has CDR1 SGHTA and CDR2 FQGTGA. The CDR3 has 15 amino acids. The CDR3 protein is CASSPQGTVTNGYTF. The CDR3 coding sequence is TGTGCCAGCAGCCCACAGGGGACGGTAACAAATGGCTACACCTTC.

This chain links TRBV15 with TRBJ2-2; 7 bases agree with TRBD1. Losses at the gene ends were 0 bases for V and 7 bases for J; bases not matched to a gene: 5. CDR3 length equals 15 residues. The germline V gene encodes CDR1 LNHNV and CDR2 YYDKDF (reference sequence). The CDR3 reads CATSRDRDRGGELFF. CDR3 in DNA: TGTGCCACCAGCAGAGATCGGGACAGAGGCGGGGAGCTGTTTTTT.

The chain carries TRBV2 and TRBJ1-6; D possibly corresponds to TRBD1 (6 bases). Trimming left V 7 bases short and J 0 bases short, with 10 bases between. This CDR3 has 15 residues. The V gene's germline CDR1 is SNHLY and CDR2 FYNNEI. CDR3 in DNA: TGTGCCAGCAAGGGGGATAGCTCCTATAATTCACCCCTCCACTTT. The encoded protein is CASKGDSSYNSPLHF.

The chain combines TRBV21-1 with TRBJ2-7; the table's D call, TRBD2, was not checked against the DNA. TRBV21-1 is a listed pseudogene. The CDR3 is 15 amino acids. The CDR3 bases are TGTGCCAGCAGCATTGGAGCGGGCCCCACCTACGAGCAGTACTTC. It is translated as CASSIGAGPTYEQYF.

This clone was seen a handful of times. The chain is built from TRBV27 and TRBJ2-1; 8 bases are shared with TRBD1. This CDR3 contains 14 residues. CDR1 and CDR2 (germline): MNHEY, SMNVEV (reference sequence). V trimming: 6 bases; J trimming: 4 bases; junction bases outside the gene matches: 5. CDR3 bases: TGTGCCAGCAGAGGACAGGGTGGATACAATGAGCAGTTCTTC. Residues: CASRGQGGYNEQFF.

V usage is TRBV19 and J usage is TRBJ2-1; 10 positions match TRBD1. The CDR3 runs to 15 residues. Trimming removed 6 bases from V and 3 bases from J; junction bases left unmatched: 5. The germline V gene has CDR1 LNHDA and CDR2 SQIVND (reference sequence). CDR3 sequence: CASSRDRGFYNEQFF. Here the CDR3 DNA reads TGTGCCAGTAGCCGGGACAGGGGATTCTACAATGAGCAGTTCTTC.

The chain combines TRBV28 with TRBJ1-6; no clear D. V lost 6 bases and J 0 bases, leaving 9 bases between the germline ends. The CDR3 loop spans 15 amino acids. In germline, CDR1 is MDHEN, CDR2 SYDVKM. CDR3 sequence reads: CASRTQSSYNSPLHF. The CDR3, as DNA: TGTGCCAGCAGAACACAGAGCTCCTATAATTCACCCCTCCACTTT.

The chain recombines TRBV11-2 with TRBJ2-7, with TRBD1 as a possible D gene (6 bases). The germline CDR1 and CDR2 sequences are SGHAT and FQNNGV. The CDR3 sequence is 14 residues long. Between the trimmed V and J ends, which lost 1 base and 2 bases, there was a span of 9 bases. CDR3 DNA: TGTGCCAGCAGCTTAGCCTACAGGGCCTACGAGCAGTACTTC. It translates to CASSLAYRAYEQYF. The whole variable domain, remainder taken from reference TRBV11-2 and TRBJ2-7, is EAGVAQSPRYKIIEKRQSVAFWCNPISGHATLYWYQQILGQGPKLLIQFQNNGVVDDSQLPKDRFSAERLKGVDSTLKIQPAKLEDSAVYLCASSLAYRAYEQYFGPGTRLTVT.

As concerns this clone: The junction departs from the called germline gene at one end, perhaps through a read error. The CDR3 is CASSLALNTEAFF. The CDR3 DNA sequence: TGTGCTAGCAGCCTGGCCCTGAACACTGAAGCTTTCTTT. The chain recombines TRBV7-7 with TRBJ1-1; D is uncertain. This CDR3 spans 13 amino acids. Germline values: CDR1 SSHAT, CDR2 FNYEAQ (reference sequence). Using reference TRBV7-7 and TRBJ1-1 for the parts outside the CDR3, the full variable domain is GAGVSQSPRYKVTKRGQDVTLRCDPISSHATLYWYQQALGQGPEFLTYFNYEAQPDKSGLPSDRFSAERPEGSISTLTIQRTEQRDSAMYRCASSLALNTEAFFGQGTRLTVV.